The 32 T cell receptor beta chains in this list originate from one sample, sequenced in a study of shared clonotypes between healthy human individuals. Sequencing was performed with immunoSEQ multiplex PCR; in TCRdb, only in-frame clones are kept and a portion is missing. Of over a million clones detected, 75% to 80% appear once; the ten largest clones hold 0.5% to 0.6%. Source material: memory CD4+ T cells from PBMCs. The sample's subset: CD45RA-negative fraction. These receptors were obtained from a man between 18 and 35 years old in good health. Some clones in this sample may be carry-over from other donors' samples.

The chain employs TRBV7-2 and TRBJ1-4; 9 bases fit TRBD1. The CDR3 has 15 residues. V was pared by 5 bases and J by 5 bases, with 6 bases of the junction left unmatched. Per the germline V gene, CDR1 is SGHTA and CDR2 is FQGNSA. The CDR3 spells CASSQRTGVNEKLFF. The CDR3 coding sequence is TGTGCCAGCAGCCAGCGGACAGGGGTAAATGAAAAACTGTTTTTT.

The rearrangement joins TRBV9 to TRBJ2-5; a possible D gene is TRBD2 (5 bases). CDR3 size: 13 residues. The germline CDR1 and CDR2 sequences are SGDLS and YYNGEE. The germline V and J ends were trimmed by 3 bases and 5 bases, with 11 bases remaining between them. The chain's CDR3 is CASSGAPGETQYF. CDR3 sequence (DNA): TGTGCCAGCAGCGGAGCTCCGGGGGAGACCCAGTACTTC.

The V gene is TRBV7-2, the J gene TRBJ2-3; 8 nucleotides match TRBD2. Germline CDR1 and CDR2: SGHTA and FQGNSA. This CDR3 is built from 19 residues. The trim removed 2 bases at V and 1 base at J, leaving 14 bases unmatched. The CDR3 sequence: CASSLNLGLVGIGTDTQYF. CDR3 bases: TGTGCCAGCAGCTTAAACCTGGGACTAGTGGGGATCGGCACAGATACGCAGTATTTT.

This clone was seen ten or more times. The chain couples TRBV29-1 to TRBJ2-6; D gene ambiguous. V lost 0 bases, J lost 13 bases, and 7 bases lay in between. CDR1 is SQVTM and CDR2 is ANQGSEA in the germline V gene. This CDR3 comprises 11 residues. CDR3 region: CSVEDRRVLTF. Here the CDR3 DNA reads TGCAGCGTTGAAGATAGAAGGGTCCTGACTTTC.

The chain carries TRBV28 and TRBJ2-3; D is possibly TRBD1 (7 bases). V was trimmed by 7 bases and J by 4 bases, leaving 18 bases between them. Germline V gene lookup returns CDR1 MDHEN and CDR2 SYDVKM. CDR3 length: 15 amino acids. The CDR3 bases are TGTGCCAGCATCCGCCCCGGCAGGGGGGCAGATACGCAGTATTTT. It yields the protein CASIRPGRGADTQYF.

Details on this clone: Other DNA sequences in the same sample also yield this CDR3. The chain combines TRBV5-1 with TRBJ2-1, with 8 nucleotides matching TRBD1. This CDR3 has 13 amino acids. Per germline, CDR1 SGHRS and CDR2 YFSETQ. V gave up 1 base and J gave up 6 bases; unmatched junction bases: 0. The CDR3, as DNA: TGCGCCAGCAGCTTGCAGGGGGCCAATGAGCAGTTCTTC. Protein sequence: CASSLQGANEQFF.

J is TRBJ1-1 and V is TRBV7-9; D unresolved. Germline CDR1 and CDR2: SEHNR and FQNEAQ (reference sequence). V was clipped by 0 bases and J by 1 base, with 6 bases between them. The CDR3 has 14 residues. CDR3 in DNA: TGTGCCAGCAGCTTAGCCGAAGGGAACACTGAAGCTTTCTTT. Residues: CASSLAEGNTEAFF. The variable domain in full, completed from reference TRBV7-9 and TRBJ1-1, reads DTGVSQNPRHKITKRGQNVTFRCDPISEHNRLYWYRQTLGQGPEFLTYFQNEAQLEKSRLLSDRFSAERPKGSFSTLEIQRTEQGDSAMYLCASSLAEGNTEAFFGQGTRLTVV.

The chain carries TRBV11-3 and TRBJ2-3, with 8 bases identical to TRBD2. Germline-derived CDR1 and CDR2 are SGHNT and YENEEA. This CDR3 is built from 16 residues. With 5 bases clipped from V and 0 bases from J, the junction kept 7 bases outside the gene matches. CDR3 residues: CASSPSGLASTDTQYF. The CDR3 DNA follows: TGTGCCAGCAGCCCCAGCGGACTAGCTAGCACAGATACGCAGTATTTT.

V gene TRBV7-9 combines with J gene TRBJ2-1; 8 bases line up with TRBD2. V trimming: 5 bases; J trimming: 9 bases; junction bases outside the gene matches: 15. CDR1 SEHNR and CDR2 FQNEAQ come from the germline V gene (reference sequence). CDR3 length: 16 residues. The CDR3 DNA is TGTGCCAGCAGCCGCACTAGCGGCGTAGTTTTGTTTGAGCAGTTCTTC. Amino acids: CASSRTSGVVLFEQFF.

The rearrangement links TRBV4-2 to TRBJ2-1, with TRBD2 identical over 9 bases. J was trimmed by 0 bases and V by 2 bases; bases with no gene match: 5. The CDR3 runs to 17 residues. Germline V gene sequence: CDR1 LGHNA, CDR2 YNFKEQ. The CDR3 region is CASSQFHSGSSYNEQFF. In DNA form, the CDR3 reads TGTGCCAGCAGCCAATTCCATAGCGGGAGCTCCTACAATGAGCAGTTCTTC.

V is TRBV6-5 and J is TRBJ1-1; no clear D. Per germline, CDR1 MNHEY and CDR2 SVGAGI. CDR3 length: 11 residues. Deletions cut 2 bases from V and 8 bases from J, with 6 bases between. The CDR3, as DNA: TGTGCCAGCAGTTACACTTACGAAGCTTTCTTT. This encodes CASSYTYEAFF.

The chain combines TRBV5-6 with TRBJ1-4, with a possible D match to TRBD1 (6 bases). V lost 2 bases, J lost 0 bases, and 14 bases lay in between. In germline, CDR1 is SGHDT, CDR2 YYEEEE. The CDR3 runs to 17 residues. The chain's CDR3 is CASSFRDIRATNEKLFF. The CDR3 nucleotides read TGTGCCAGCAGCTTCCGGGACATCCGTGCAACTAATGAAAAACTGTTTTTT.

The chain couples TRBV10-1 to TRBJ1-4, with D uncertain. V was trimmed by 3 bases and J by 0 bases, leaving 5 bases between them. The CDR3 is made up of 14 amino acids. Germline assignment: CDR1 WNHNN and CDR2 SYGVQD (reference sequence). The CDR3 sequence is CASSEGTTNEKLFF. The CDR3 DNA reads TGCGCCAGCAGTGAAGGGACAACTAATGAAAAACTGTTTTTT.

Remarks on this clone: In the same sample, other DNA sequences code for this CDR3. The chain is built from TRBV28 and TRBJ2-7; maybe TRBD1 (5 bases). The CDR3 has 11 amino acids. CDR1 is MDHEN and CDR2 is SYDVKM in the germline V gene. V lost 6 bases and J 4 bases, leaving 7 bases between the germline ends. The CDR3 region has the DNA TGTGCCAGCAGGGGGCGTTACGAGCAGTACTTC. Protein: CASRGRYEQYF.

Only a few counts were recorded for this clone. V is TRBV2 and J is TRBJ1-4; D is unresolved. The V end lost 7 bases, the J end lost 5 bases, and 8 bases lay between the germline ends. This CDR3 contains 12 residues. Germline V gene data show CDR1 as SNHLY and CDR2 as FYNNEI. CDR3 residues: CASKVFNEKLFF. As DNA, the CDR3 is TGTGCCAGCAAGGTTTTCAATGAAAAACTGTTTTTT.

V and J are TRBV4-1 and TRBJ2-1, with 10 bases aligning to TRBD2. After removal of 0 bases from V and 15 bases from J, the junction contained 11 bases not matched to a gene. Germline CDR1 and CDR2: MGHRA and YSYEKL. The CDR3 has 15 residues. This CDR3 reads CASSQEASGSSRRFF. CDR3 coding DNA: TGCGCCAGCAGCCAAGAGGCTAGCGGGAGTTCTCGGCGGTTCTTC.

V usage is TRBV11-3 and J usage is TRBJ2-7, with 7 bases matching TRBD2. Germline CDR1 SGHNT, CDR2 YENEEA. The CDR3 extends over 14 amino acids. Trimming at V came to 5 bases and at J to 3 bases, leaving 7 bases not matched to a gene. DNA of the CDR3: TGTGCCAGCAGCCACCAGCGGGAAGGCTACGAGCAGTACTTC. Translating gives CASSHQREGYEQYF.

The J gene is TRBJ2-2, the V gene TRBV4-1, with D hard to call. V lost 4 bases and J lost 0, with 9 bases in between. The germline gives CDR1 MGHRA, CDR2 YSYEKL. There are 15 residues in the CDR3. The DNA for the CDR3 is TGCGCCAGCAGCCGAGAGGCGGCGAACACCGGGGAGCTGTTTTTT. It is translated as CASSREAANTGELFF.

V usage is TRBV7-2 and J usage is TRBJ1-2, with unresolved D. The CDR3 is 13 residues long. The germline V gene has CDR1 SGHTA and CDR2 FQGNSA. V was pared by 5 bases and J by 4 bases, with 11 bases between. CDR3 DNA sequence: TGTGCCAGCAGCCGCAGCCACAGCTATGGCTACACCTTC. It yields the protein CASSRSHSYGYTF.

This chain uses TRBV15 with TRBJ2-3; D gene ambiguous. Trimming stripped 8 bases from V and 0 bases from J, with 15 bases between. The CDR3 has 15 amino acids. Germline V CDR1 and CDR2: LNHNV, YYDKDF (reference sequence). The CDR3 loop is CATRAGRSSTDTQYF. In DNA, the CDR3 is TGTGCCACCCGGGCTGGAAGGTCTAGCACAGATACGCAGTATTTT.

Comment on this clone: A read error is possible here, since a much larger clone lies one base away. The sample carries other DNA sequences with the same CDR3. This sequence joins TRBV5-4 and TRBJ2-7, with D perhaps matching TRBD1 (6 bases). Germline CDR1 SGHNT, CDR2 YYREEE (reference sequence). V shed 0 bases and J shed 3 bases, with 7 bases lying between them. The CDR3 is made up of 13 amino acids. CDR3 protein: CASSLDRDYEQYF. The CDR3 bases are TGTGCCAGCAGCTTGGACAGGGACTACGAGCAGTACTTC.

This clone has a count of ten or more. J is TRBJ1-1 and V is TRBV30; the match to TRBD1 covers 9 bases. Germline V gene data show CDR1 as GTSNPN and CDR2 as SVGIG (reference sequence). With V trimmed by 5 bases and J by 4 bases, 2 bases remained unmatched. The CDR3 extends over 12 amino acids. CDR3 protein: CAWGQGTTEAFF. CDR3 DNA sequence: TGTGCCTGGGGACAGGGGACCACTGAAGCTTTCTTT.

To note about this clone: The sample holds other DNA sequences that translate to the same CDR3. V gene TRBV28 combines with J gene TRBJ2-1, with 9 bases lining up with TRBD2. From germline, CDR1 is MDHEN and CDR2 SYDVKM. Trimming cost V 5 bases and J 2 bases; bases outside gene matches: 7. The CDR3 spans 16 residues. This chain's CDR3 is CASSPSTSGAYNEQFF. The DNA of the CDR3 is TGTGCCAGCAGTCCGTCGACTAGCGGAGCCTACAATGAGCAGTTCTTC. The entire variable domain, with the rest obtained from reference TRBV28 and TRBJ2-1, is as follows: DVKVTQSSRYLVKRTGEKVFLECVQDMDHENMFWYRQDPGLGLRLIYFSYDVKMKEKGDIPEGYSVSREKKERFSLILESASTNQTSMYLCASSPSTSGAYNEQFFGPGTRLTVL.

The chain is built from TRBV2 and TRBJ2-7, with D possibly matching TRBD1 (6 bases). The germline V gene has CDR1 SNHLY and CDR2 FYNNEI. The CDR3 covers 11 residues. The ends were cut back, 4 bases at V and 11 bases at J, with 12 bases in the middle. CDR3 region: CASSGQVEEYF. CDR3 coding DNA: TGTGCCAGCAGTGGACAGGTGGAGGAGTACTTC.

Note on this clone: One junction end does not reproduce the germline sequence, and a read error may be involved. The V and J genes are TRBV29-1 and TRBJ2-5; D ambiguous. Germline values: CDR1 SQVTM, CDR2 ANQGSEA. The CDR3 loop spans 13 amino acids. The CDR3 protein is CSVEGPATETQYF. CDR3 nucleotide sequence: TGCAGCGTCGAAGGACCAGCCACTGAGACCCAGTACTTC.

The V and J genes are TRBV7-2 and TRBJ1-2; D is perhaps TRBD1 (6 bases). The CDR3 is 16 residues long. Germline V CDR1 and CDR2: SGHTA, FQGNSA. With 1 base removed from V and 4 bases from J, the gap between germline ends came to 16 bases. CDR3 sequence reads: CASSLDAGGGFYGYTF. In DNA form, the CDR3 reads TGTGCCAGCAGCTTAGATGCTGGGGGCGGCTTCTATGGCTACACCTTC.

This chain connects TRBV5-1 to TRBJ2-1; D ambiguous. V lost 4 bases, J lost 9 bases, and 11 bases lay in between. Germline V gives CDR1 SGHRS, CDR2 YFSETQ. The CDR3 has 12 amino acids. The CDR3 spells CASSPHAGEQFF. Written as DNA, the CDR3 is TGCGCCAGCAGCCCCCACGCTGGTGAGCAGTTCTTC.

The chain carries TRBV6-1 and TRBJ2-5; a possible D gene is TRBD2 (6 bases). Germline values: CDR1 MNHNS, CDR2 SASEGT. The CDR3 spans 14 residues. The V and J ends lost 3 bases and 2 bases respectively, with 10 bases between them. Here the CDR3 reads CASSDIGRQETQYF. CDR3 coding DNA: TGTGCCAGCAGTGATATCGGGAGACAAGAGACCCAGTACTTC.

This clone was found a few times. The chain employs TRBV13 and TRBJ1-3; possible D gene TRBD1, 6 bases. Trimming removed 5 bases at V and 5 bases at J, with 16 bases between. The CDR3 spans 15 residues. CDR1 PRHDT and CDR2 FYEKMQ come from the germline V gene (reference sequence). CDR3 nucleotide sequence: TGTGCCAGCAGCCCCCAGGGGTTTGAGAGAAACACCATATATTTT. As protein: CASSPQGFERNTIYF. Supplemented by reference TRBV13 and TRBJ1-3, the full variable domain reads AAGVIQSPRHLIKEKRETATLKCYPIPRHDTVYWYQQGPGQDPQFLISFYEKMQSDKGSIPDRFSAQQFSDYHSELNMSSLELGDSALYFCASSPQGFERNTIYFGEGSWLTVV.

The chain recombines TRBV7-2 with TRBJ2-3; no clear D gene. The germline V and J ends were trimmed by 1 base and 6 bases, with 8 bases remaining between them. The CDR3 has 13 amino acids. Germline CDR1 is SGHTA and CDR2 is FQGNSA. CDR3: CASSLEYVDTQYF. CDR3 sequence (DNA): TGTGCCAGCAGCTTAGAATACGTGGATACGCAGTATTTT. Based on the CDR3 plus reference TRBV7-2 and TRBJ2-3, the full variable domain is GAGVSQSPSNKVTEKGKDVELRCDPISGHTALYWYRQSLGQGLEFLIYFQGNSAPDKSGLPSDRFSAERTGGSVSTLTIQRTQQEDSAVYLCASSLEYVDTQYFGPGTRLTVL.

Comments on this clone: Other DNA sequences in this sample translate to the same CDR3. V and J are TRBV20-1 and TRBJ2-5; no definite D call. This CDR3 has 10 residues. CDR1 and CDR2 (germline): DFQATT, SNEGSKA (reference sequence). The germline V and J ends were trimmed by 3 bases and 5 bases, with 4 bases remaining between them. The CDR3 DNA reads TGCAGTGCTAGCACGGAGACCCAGTACTTC. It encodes CSASTETQYF.

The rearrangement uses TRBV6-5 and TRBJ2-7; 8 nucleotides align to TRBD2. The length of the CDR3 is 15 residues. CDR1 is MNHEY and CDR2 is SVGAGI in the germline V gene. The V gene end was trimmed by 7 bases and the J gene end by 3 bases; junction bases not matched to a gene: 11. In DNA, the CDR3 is TGTGCCAGCACCCCCGGACCGGGGGGGTACTACGAGCAGTACTTC. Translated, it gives CASTPGPGGYYEQYF.